The rows below give T cell receptor beta chains drawn from one sample of a study of cytotoxic CD8 clonotypes in ibrutinib-treated CLL. Generated by immunoSEQ multiplex PCR, the TCRdb table keeps only in-frame clones and is missing some. The sample holds 55,000 to 85,000 clones; about nine tenths are singletons and the top ten take approximately 3.1%. The input for sequencing was PBMCs, taken after 12 months of ibrutinib treatment. The source is a human donor with chronic lymphocytic leukemia. Each CDR3 is given with its conserved first and last residue. The order of the fields is clone size, V gene, J gene, CDR3 protein. A row's size may be missing; if present it is once, few, many or a size class.

once	TRBV5-4	TRBJ1-1	CASLAAGVNTEAFF
NA	TRBV11-2	TRBJ2-3	CASSLHTDTQYF
NA	TRBV5-1	TRBJ1-3	CASSRKGQGAENTIYF
NA	TRBV6-5	TRBJ2-7	CASSYGQGFYEQYF
NA	TRBV4-3	TRBJ2-5	CASSRRASGGRETQYF
NA	TRBV4-1	TRBJ1-1	CASSPSGQGSTEAFF
NA	TRBV7-6	TRBJ2-5	CASSPRGQGAVETQYF
NA	TRBV6-1	TRBJ1-5	CASSDNIRGINQPQHF
NA	TRBV6-1	TRBJ2-7	CASRYSYEQYF
NA	TRBV30	TRBJ1-3	CAWSVRAVNTIYF
NA	TRBV7-2	TRBJ2-7	CASSPLGTSQWEQYF
NA	TRBV6-5	TRBJ2-1	CASSPGRANNGQFF
NA	TRBV7-8	TRBJ1-2	CASSFSVVYGYTF
NA	TRBV7-2	TRBJ1-2	CASSLAGFGYGYTF
NA	TRBV19	TRBJ2-3	CASRPRNTDTQYF
NA	TRBV7-9	TRBJ2-3	CASSSGTSGATDTQYF
NA	TRBV7-3	TRBJ2-1	CASSSDRGLSNEQFF
NA	TRBV5-1	TRBJ2-7	CASSLSIAGSSSYEQYF
NA	TRBV7-9	TRBJ2-7	CASSLSLTGTEDYEQYF
NA	TRBV2	TRBJ2-2	CAGIAGAVDTGELFF
NA	TRBV14	TRBJ1-2	CASSPTEYGYTF
once	TRBV30	TRBJ1-1	CAWSRTGGTEAFF
NA	TRBV12-5	TRBJ2-3	CASGLEVLSNTQYF
NA	TRBV7-2	TRBJ2-7	CASSLKGSGSYEQYF
NA	TRBV6-4	TRBJ2-1	CASGGRLARYGEQFF
once	TRBV2	TRBJ2-3	CASTSGYTDTQYF